This entry features one TCR beta chain sequence. Its antigen is as yet unknown. TCRdb fed the 5' RACE reads into MiXCR, producing one record per CDR3 protein. The sample consists of about 160,000 distinct CDR3 sequences, 5.5% to 7.5% of them appearing once. This sample was included in a study of T cells after yellow fever vaccination. Findings and limits, study-wide: Most primary-vaccination clones reappeared after the booster (around 95% CD4, approximately 88% CD8). Abundant clonotypes from the bulk population could contaminate FACS-sorted repertoires. Shared CD4/CD8 clonotypes were a small share, likely from convergent recombination.

The length of the CDR3 is 15 residues. Trimming removed 5 bases from V and 8 bases from J, with 18 bases in between. Sequences were derived from CD4+ T cells sorted from PBMCs, sampled 4 to 5 days after the first yellow fever vaccination. This clonotype was obtained from a man aged 18-30 years who received the YFV17D yellow fever vaccine. V is TRBV12-3 or TRBV12-4 and J is TRBJ1-4; maybe TRBD1 (5 bases). This CDR3 reads CASSTGGGVAEKLFF. The DNA of the CDR3 is TGTGCCAGCAGTACCGGAGGAGGGGTAGCGGAAAAACTGTTTTTT.